This paragraph covers one T cell receptor beta chain sequence. Its antigen is as yet unknown. The use of a sample-barcoded 5' primer and a J-beta primer mix characterized a second PCR of about 7 to 12 cycles. TCRdb recomputed calls from the 5' RACE reads with MiXCR, one row per CDR3 protein. This sample has 1.5 million to 2 million distinct CDR3 sequences, with roughly 49% found just once. The data are from a study of blood T cells in healthy people across ages. Whole-study results and caveats: It was not possible, with unsorted PBMCs, to conclusively compare naive and antigen-experienced cells. Diversity estimated from one million T cells was considered an underestimate. Age showed a roughly linear inverse relationship with TCR beta diversity per million T cells.

Healthy Russian Caucasian donors spanned ages about 6 to 100 years. The CDR3 extends over 16 amino acids. Trimming cost V 4 bases and J 5 bases, with 20 bases left between them. Germline lookup yields CDR1 KGHDR and CDR2 SFDVKD. This receptor was taken from a woman in her forties in good health. The sample taken for sequencing was blood. The chain uses TRBV24-1 and TRBJ2-7; TRBD1 might be the D (5 bases). CDR3 sequence reads: CATSDPDSPSRDEQYF. The DNA of the CDR3 is TGTGCCACCAGTGACCCTGACAGTCCCAGTAGAGACGAGCAGTACTTC.